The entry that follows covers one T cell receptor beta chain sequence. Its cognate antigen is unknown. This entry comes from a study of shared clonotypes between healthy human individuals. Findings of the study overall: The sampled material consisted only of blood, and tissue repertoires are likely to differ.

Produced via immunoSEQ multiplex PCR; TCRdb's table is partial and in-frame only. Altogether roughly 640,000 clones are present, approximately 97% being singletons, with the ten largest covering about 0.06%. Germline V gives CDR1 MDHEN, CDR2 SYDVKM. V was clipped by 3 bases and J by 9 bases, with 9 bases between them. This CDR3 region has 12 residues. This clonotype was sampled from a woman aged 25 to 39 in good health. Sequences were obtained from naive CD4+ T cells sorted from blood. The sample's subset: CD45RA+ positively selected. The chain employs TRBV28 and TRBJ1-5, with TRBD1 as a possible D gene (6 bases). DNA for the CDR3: TGTGCCAGCAGTTTTCTGGGGGCGCCCCAGCATTTT. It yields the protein CASSFLGAPQHF.